The clone carrying this T cell receptor (delta chain) was seen a handful of times. As yet, its antigen is unknown. TCRdb records a much larger clone's protein for this DNA, with a difference at residue 4 that likely arises from a read error; the protein given is the translation of the DNA. The data stem from a study of γδ T cells in repeated Plasmodium falciparum infection. Study information: Four controlled malaria infections with P. falciparum NF54 spanned about 23 months. Study conclusions and caveats: Repeated controlled infections reportedly drove waves of new clonotype selection in Vdelta2-negative, mostly Vdelta1+, gammadelta repertoires.

TCRdb repeated clone calling on the multiplex PCR reads with CATT. The sample lists 80,000 to 95,000 delta-chain clones, 1.4% to 1.5% occurring once. Bulk repertoires came from Vgamma9/Vdelta2+ or Vdelta2-negative gammadelta T cells flow-sorted from PBMC. The CDR3 spans 15 residues. Germline CDR1 and CDR2: GEAIGNYY and EKD. The sample taken for sequencing was gamma-delta T cells from blood. This sequence originates from a pool of human donors (malaria-infected and uninfected, not separated). This chain connects TRDV2 to TRDJ2, with TRDD3 identical over 10 bases. Assignment of the J gene here rests on matching the DNA to germline, because TCRdb gives none. In DNA, the CDR3 is TGTGCCTGTAACACCGTACTGGGGGATACAGCACAACTCTTCTTT. Its translation: CACNTVLGDTAQLFF.